One sample yielded the 24 T cell receptor beta chains listed below, sequenced in a study of cytomegalovirus exposure and HLA in healthy donors. The primer mix had 60 Vbeta and 13 Jbeta primers. The assay was immunoSEQ multiplex PCR, and TCRdb's table has in-frame clones only and misses some. The repertoire consists of about 60,000 clones, with approximately 71% occurring once and the leading ten covering over 30%. The sample taken for sequencing was PBMCs. The receptors were gathered from a man aged 35 to 55 in good health and CMV-seropositive.

The sample holds a few counts of this clone. The V call is TRBV5-1, the J call TRBJ2-3, with 8 bases aligning to TRBD1. J lost 6 bases, V lost 6 bases, and 15 bases had no gene match. The CDR3 runs to 16 residues. Germline V gene lookup returns CDR1 SGHRS and CDR2 YFSETQ. The DNA for the CDR3 is TGCGCCAGCACCTGGGGGTCAGGGGGCCTCAGGGATACGCAGTATTTT. Its protein is CASTWGSGGLRDTQYF.

The V gene is TRBV19, the J gene TRBJ2-7, with 9 bases identical to TRBD1. The germline CDR1 and CDR2 sequences are LNHDA and SQIVND (reference sequence). Trimming removed 7 bases from V and 4 bases from J; junction bases left unmatched: 8. CDR3 size: 14 residues. CDR3 DNA: TGTGCCAGTAAATGGGACAGGGCAAGTTACGAGCAGTACTTC. It specifies CASKWDRASYEQYF.

The chain carries TRBV7-8 and TRBJ2-7; possibly TRBD2 for D (6 bases). Trimming cost V 6 bases and J 2 bases, with 17 bases left between them. The CDR3 extends over 15 amino acids. Germline-derived CDR1 and CDR2 are SGHVS and FQNEAQ. CDR3 sequence (DNA): TGTGCCAGCAGTCCTGCCTGGTCGGGAGCCTACGAGCAGTACTTC. It codes for CASSPAWSGAYEQYF. Complete variable domain (other parts from reference TRBV7-8 and TRBJ2-7): GAGVSQSPRYKVAKRGQDVALRCDPISGHVSLFWYQQALGQGPEFLTYFQNEAQLDKSGLPSDRFFAERPEGSVSTLKIQRTQQEDSAVYLCASSPAWSGAYEQYFGPGTRLTVT.

This clone is a singleton in its sample. The V call is TRBV11-3, the J call TRBJ2-7; 7 bases are shared with TRBD1. Germline CDR1 SGHNT, CDR2 YENEEA. The CDR3 sequence is 17 residues long. Unmatched junction bases numbered 11, after V lost 0 bases and J lost 3 bases. The CDR3 region is CASSLDLDREYCYEQYF. CDR3 DNA: TGTGCCAGCAGCTTAGATTTAGACAGGGAATATTGCTACGAGCAGTACTTC.

The chain uses TRBV6-1 and TRBJ2-7; 10 bases align to TRBD1. V dropped 6 bases and J dropped 1; count of bases not matched to a gene: 3. This CDR3 contains 14 residues. CDR1 MNHNS and CDR2 SASEGT come from the germline V gene. The CDR3 loop reads CASRTGGSSYEQYF. DNA of the CDR3: TGTGCCAGCAGGACAGGGGGCTCGTCCTACGAGCAGTACTTC.

The CDR3 region has the DNA TGTGCCAGCTCACCCCCGACGGGGAACAATGAGCAGTTCTTC. Amino acid sequence: CASSPPTGNNEQFF. The rearrangement uses TRBV18 and TRBJ2-1, with a tentative D call TRBD2 (5 bases). V lost 3 bases, J lost 5 bases, and 11 bases lay in between. The CDR3 has 14 residues. Germline CDR1 reads KGHSH; CDR2 reads LQKENI.

In DNA, the CDR3 is TGTGCCAGCACCCCGGACCCGGCGGGAAATTCACCCCTCCACTTT. Translated: CASTPDPAGNSPLHF. V and J are TRBV2 and TRBJ1-6; D unresolved. The CDR3 loop spans 15 amino acids. The germline gives CDR1 SNHLY, CDR2 FYNNEI. The V and J ends lost 7 bases and 7 bases respectively, with 17 bases between them.

The chain couples TRBV6-5 to TRBJ2-5, with 12 nucleotides matching TRBD2. Germline V gene data show CDR1 as MNHEY and CDR2 as SVGAGI. The ends lost 2 bases at V and 3 bases at J; junction bases unmatched: 4. The CDR3 runs 16 residues. Written as DNA, the CDR3 is TGTGCCAGCAGTTACGTATCTAGCGGGGGGGAAGAGACCCAGTACTTC. Protein product: CASSYVSSGGEETQYF.

V and J are TRBV6-4 and TRBJ2-2, with a possible D match to TRBD2 (5 bases). Trimming removed 3 bases from V and 5 bases from J, with 19 bases in between. There are 17 residues in the CDR3. CDR1 and CDR2 (germline): MRHNA, SNTAGT. The CDR3 DNA follows: TGTGCCAGCAGTGAATATTCTACGGGAAAGAGGACCGGGGAGCTGTTTTTT. Its protein product is CASSEYSTGKRTGELFF.

The V gene is TRBV5-1, the J gene TRBJ2-7; D possibly corresponds to TRBD2 (6 bases). Germline CDR1 reads SGHRS; CDR2 reads YFSETQ. Trimming removed 3 bases from V and 3 bases from J, with 16 bases in between. The CDR3 sequence is 15 residues long. The CDR3 DNA is TGCGCCAGCAGCTCGCCTGGACGGGGGAACTACGAGCAGTACTTC. This encodes CASSSPGRGNYEQYF. The whole variable domain, filled in from reference TRBV5-1 and TRBJ2-7, reads KAGVTQTPRYLIKTRGQQVTLSCSPISGHRSVSWYQQTPGQGLQFLFEYFSETQRNKGNFPGRFSGRQFSNSRSEMNVSTLELGDSALYLCASSSPGRGNYEQYFGPGTRLTVT.

This clone was found once. The chain combines TRBV12-2 with TRBJ1-2; TRBD1 reflects the table's D call only, with no check against the DNA. TRBV12-2 is a known pseudogene. This CDR3 is built from 18 residues. The CDR3 loop is CASRQECKGAGSNYGYTF. CDR3 coding DNA: TGTGCAAGTCGCCAGGAGTGTAAAGGGGCAGGTTCTAACTATGGCTACACCTTC.

The chain joins TRBV5-4 to TRBJ2-7, with TRBD2 matching over 9 bases. The CDR3 runs to 15 residues. Looked up from germline, CDR1 is SGHNT and CDR2 is YYREEE (reference sequence). V gave up 4 bases and J gave up 3 bases; unmatched junction bases: 8. The chain's CDR3 is CASSPIAGAFYEQYF. For the CDR3, the DNA is TGTGCCAGCAGCCCTATAGCGGGGGCCTTCTACGAGCAGTACTTC.

The V gene is TRBV5-5, the J gene TRBJ2-3; D unresolved. CDR3 length: 13 residues. Germline V gene sequence: CDR1 SGHKS, CDR2 YYEKEE (reference sequence). The V end was cut by 9 bases, the J end by 4 bases, with 15 bases between. CDR3 bases: TGTGCCACCAAGCTTCCAAGCGCAGATACGCAGTATTTT. It codes for CATKLPSADTQYF.

The chain carries TRBV29-1 and TRBJ1-4; TRBD1 agrees at 10 bases. Germline V CDR1 and CDR2: SQVTM, ANQGSEA. The CDR3 is made up of 11 amino acids. For the CDR3, the DNA is TGCAGTGGACAGGGGGATGGAAAACTGTTTTTT. Translation: CSGQGDGKLFF. The complete variable domain, with remaining parts taken from reference TRBV29-1 and TRBJ1-4, reads SAVISQKPSRDICQRGTSLTIQCQVDSQVTMMFWYRQQPGQSLTLIATANQGSEATYESGFVIDKFPISRPNLTFSTLTVSNMSPEDSSIYLCSGQGDGKLFFGSGTQLSVL.

This rearrangement joins TRBV5-6 to TRBJ2-2, with TRBD1 identical over 7 bases. The CDR3 is 14 residues long. Germline lookup yields CDR1 SGHDT and CDR2 YYEEEE. Trimming cost V 3 bases and J 1 base; bases outside gene matches: 0. The CDR3 here is CASSWDRNTGELFF. CDR3 nucleotide sequence: TGTGCCAGCAGCTGGGACAGGAACACCGGGGAGCTGTTTTTT.

This clone was recorded a few times. J is TRBJ1-1 and V is TRBV6-5; D unclear. The CDR3 extends over 13 amino acids. V lost 2 bases, J lost 7 bases, and 11 bases lay in between. Germline values: CDR1 MNHEY, CDR2 SVGAGI. CDR3 bases: TGTGCCAGCAGTTACGGCAGAATGAATGAAGCTTTCTTT. Protein product: CASSYGRMNEAFF.

The rearrangement uses TRBV5-1 and TRBJ1-5, with D maybe TRBD1 (6 bases). With 0 bases removed from V and 6 bases from J, the gap between germline ends came to 10 bases. The CDR3 is 14 residues long. CDR1 is SGHRS, CDR2 YFSETQ, per germline. CDR3 sequence: CASSLGGHGQPQHF. The CDR3 DNA reads as TGCGCCAGCAGCTTGGGGGGGCATGGTCAGCCCCAGCATTTT.

The genes are TRBV9 and TRBJ1-6; tentatively, D is TRBD1 (6 bases). The germline V gene encodes CDR1 SGDLS and CDR2 YYNGEE. V lost 3 bases to trimming and J lost 5 bases, with 9 bases between them. The length of the CDR3 is 14 residues. DNA for the CDR3: TGTGCCAGCAGCGGCCGGGACAATAATTCACCCCTCCACTTT. It encodes CASSGRDNNSPLHF.

The chain links TRBV2 to TRBJ2-1, with D possibly being TRBD2 (6 bases). The CDR3 covers 14 residues. Trimming removed 9 bases from V and 6 bases from J, with 18 bases in between. Germline V gene data show CDR1 as SNHLY and CDR2 as FYNNEI. CDR3: CASLRDFNGNEQFF. In nucleotides, the CDR3 is TGTGCCAGTCTCCGGGACTTTAATGGCAATGAGCAGTTCTTC. The variable domain in full, with the rest retrieved from reference TRBV2 and TRBJ2-1, is EPEVTQTPSHQVTQMGQEVILRCVPISNHLYFYWYRQILGQKVEFLVSFYNNEISEKSEIFDDQFSVERPDGSNFTLKIRSTKLEDSAMYFCASLRDFNGNEQFFGPGTRLTVL.

This chain joins TRBV5-4 and TRBJ1-1, with a weak D call TRBD1 (5 bases). With 3 bases removed from V and 1 base from J, the gap between germline ends came to 13 bases. This CDR3 region has 15 residues. The germline CDR1 and CDR2 sequences are SGHNT and YYREEE (reference sequence). CDR3 in DNA: TGTGCCAGCAGCTCGTATGGACATGGGAACACTGAAGCTTTCTTT. Amino acid sequence: CASSSYGHGNTEAFF. The variable domain in full, with the rest retrieved from reference TRBV5-4 and TRBJ1-1, is ETGVTQSPTHLIKTRGQQVTLRCSSQSGHNTVSWYQQALGQGPQFIFQYYREEENGRGNFPPRFSGLQFPNYSSELNVNALELDDSALYLCASSSYGHGNTEAFFGQGTRLTVV.

V usage is TRBV6-5 and J usage is TRBJ2-5; unclear D gene. The CDR3 sequence is 14 residues long. Trimming removed 0 bases from V and 4 bases from J, with 9 bases in between. Looked up from germline, CDR1 is MNHEY and CDR2 is SVGAGI. CDR3 nucleotides: TGTGCCAGCAGTTACTCGGGTAGAGGAGAGACCCAGTACTTC. Its translation is CASSYSGRGETQYF.

The chain couples TRBV30 to TRBJ2-3, with D tentatively TRBD2 (6 bases). Germline V lookup: CDR1 GTSNPN, CDR2 SVGIG (reference sequence). The CDR3 is 18 residues long. V was pared by 4 bases and J by 0 bases, with 23 bases between. DNA of the CDR3: TGTGCCTGGATTACTGCAACCCGGGACTTCCCTAGCACAGATACGCAGTATTTT. Its translation is CAWITATRDFPSTDTQYF.

This chain connects TRBV7-3 to TRBJ1-3, with D possibly matching TRBD1 (6 bases). CDR1 SGHTA and CDR2 FQGTGA come from the germline V gene. V was clipped by 10 bases and J by 0 bases, with 31 bases between them. The CDR3 length is 20 residues. DNA for the CDR3: TGTGCCACCGGCGATAACGAACCCCGCAACAGGGCTAACTCTGGAAACACCATATATTTT. It specifies CATGDNEPRNRANSGNTIYF.

The chain carries TRBV29-1 and TRBJ1-2; D is undetermined. V lost 5 bases to trimming and J lost 5 bases, with 12 bases between them. This CDR3 comprises 12 residues. The germline gives CDR1 SQVTM, CDR2 ANQGSEA. DNA of the CDR3: TGCAGCGTTAGAACAGTTGAATATGGCTACACCTTC. Protein: CSVRTVEYGYTF. The full variable domain, its missing parts supplied by reference TRBV29-1 and TRBJ1-2, is SAVISQKPSRDICQRGTSLTIQCQVDSQVTMMFWYRQQPGQSLTLIATANQGSEATYESGFVIDKFPISRPNLTFSTLTVSNMSPEDSSIYLCSVRTVEYGYTFGSGTRLTVV.